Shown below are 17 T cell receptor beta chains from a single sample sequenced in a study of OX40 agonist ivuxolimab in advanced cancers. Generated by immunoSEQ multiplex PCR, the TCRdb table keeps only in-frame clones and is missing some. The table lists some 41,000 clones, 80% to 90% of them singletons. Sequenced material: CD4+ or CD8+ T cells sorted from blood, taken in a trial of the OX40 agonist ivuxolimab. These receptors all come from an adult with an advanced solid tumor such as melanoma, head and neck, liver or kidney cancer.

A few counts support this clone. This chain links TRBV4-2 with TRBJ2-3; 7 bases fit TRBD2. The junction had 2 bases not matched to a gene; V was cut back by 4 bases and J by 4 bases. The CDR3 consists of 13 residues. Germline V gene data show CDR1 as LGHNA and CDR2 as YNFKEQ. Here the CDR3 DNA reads TGTGCCAGCAGCCGGGGAGGGGCAGATACGCAGTATTTT. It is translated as CASSRGGADTQYF.

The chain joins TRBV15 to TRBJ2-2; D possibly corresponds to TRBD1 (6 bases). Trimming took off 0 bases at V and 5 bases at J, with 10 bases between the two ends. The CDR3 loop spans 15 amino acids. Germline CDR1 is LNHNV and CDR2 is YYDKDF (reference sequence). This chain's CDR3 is CATSRDRGKTGELFF. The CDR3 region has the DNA TGTGCCACCAGCAGAGACAGGGGAAAAACCGGGGAGCTGTTTTTT.

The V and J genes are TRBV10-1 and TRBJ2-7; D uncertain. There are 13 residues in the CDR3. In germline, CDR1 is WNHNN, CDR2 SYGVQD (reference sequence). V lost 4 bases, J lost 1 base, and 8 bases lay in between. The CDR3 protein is CASSGGVSYEQYF. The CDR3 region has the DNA TGCGCCAGCAGTGGTGGGGTGTCCTACGAGCAGTACTTC.

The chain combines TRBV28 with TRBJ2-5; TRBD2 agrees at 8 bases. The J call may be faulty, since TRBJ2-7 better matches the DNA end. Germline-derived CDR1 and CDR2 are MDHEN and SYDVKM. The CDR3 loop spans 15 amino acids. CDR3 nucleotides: TGTGCCAGCAGGAGGACTAGCCCGAGTTCCTACGAGCAGTACTTC. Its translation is CASRRTSPSSYEQYF.

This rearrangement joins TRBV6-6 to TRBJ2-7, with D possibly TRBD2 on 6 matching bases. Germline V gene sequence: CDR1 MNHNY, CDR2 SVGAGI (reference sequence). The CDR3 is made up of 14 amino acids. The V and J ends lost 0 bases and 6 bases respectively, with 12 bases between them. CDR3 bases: TGTGCCAGCAGTTACTCGAAAGGAGGGACCGAGCAGTACTTC. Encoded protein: CASSYSKGGTEQYF.

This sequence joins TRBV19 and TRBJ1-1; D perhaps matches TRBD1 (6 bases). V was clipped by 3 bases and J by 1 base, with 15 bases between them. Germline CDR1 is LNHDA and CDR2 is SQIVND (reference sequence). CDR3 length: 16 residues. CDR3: CASSISAGAPNTEAFF. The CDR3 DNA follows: TGTGCCAGTAGTATTTCGGCAGGGGCCCCGAACACTGAAGCTTTCTTT.

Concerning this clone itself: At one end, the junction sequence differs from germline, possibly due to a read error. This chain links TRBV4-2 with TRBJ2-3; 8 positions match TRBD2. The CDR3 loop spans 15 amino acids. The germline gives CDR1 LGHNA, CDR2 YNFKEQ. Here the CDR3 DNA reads TGTGCCATCAGCCCAGCGGGAGCACTTTCCGATACGCAGTATTTT. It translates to CAISPAGALSDTQYF.

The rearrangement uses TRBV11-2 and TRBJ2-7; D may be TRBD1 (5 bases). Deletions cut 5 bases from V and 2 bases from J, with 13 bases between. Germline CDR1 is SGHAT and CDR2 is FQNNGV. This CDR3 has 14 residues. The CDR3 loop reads CASSDSRATYEQYF. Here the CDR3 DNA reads TGTGCCAGCAGCGACAGCAGGGCAACCTACGAGCAGTACTTC.

This chain's CDR3 is CASSVGASGRAGNEQFF. Here the CDR3 DNA reads TGTGCCAGCAGCGTAGGGGCTAGCGGGAGGGCCGGGAATGAGCAGTTCTTC. The V gene is TRBV9, the J gene TRBJ2-1; TRBD2 matches 12 bases. Per germline, CDR1 SGDLS and CDR2 YYNGEE. The length of the CDR3 is 17 residues. V shed 0 bases, J shed 7 bases, and the junction held 8 bases outside the gene matches.

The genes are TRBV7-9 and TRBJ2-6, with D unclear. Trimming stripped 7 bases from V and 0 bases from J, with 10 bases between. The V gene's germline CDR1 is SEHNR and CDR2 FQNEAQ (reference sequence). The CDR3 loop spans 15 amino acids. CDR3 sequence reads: CASTRRLSGANVLTF. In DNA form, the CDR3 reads TGTGCCAGCACTCGACGACTCTCTGGGGCCAACGTCCTGACTTTC.

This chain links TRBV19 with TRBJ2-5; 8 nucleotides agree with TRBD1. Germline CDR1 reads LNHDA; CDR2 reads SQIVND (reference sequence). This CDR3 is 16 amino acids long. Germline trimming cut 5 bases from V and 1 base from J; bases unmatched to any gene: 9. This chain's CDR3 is CASSWKGQALQETQYF. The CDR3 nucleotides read TGTGCCAGTAGTTGGAAGGGACAGGCCCTCCAAGAGACCCAGTACTTC.

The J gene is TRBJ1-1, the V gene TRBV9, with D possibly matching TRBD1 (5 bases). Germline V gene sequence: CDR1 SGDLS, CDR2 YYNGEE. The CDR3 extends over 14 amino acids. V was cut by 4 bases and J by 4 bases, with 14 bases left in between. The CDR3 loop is CASSTAPGVTEAFF. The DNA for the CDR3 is TGTGCCAGCAGCACAGCACCGGGGGTCACTGAAGCTTTCTTT. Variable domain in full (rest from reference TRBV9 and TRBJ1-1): DSGVTQTPKHLITATGQRVTLRCSPRSGDLSVYWYQQSLDQGLQFLIQYYNGEERAKGNILERFSAQQFPDLHSELNLSSLELGDSALYFCASSTAPGVTEAFFGQGTRLTVV.

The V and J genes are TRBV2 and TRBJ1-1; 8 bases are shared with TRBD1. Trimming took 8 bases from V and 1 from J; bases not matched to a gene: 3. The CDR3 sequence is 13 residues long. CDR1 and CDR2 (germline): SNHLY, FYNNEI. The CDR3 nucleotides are TGTGCCAGCTTGGACAGGGCGAACACTGAAGCTTTCTTT. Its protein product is CASLDRANTEAFF.

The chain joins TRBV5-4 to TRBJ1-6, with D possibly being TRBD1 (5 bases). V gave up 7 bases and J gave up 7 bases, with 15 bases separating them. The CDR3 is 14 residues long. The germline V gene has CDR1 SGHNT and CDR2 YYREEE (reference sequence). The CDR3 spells CASSRGLQNSPLHF. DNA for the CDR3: TGTGCCAGCTCTAGGGGACTTCAGAATTCACCCCTCCACTTT.

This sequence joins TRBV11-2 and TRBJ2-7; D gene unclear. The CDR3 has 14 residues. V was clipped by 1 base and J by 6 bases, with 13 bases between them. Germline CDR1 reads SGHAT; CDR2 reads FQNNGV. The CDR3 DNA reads TGTGCCAGCAGCTTAGGTCTAGACTCCGGCGAGCAGTACTTC. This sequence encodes CASSLGLDSGEQYF.

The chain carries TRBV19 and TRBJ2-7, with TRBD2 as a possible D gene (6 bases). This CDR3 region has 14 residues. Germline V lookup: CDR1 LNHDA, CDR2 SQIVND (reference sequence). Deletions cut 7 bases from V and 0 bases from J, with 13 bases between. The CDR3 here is CASTPAGSSYEQYF. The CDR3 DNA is TGTGCCAGTACCCCGGCGGGGAGCTCCTACGAGCAGTACTTC.

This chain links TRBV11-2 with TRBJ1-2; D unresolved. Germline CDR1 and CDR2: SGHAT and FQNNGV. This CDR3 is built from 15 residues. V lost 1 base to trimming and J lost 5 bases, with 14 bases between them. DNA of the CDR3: TGTGCCAGCAGCTTAGCCCTGGGAGTAAGTTATGGCTACACCTTC. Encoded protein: CASSLALGVSYGYTF. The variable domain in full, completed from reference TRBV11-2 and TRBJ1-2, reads EAGVAQSPRYKIIEKRQSVAFWCNPISGHATLYWYQQILGQGPKLLIQFQNNGVVDDSQLPKDRFSAERLKGVDSTLKIQPAKLEDSAVYLCASSLALGVSYGYTFGSGTRLTVV.